The 25 T cell receptor beta chains below come from one sample, sequenced in a study of cytotoxic CD8 clonotypes in ibrutinib-treated CLL. Repertoires were generated with immunoSEQ multiplex PCR, while TCRdb's copy carries only in-frame clones and drops some. The table has under 200,000 clones, roughly 80% seen once. Specimen: PBMCs, collected after 24 months of ibrutinib treatment. The source of these receptors is a human donor with chronic lymphocytic leukemia.

This clone was seen a few times. The CDR3 bases are TGTGCCAGCACCTTGACAGGGGGCAAAGGCTATGGCTACACCTTC. Amino acids: CASTLTGGKGYGYTF. The J gene is TRBJ1-2, the V gene TRBV6-6; TRBD1 aligns across 10 bases. V lost 7 bases to trimming and J lost 4 bases; unmatched junction nucleotides: 9. The CDR3 sequence is 15 residues long. The germline V gene encodes CDR1 MNHNY and CDR2 SVGAGI (reference sequence).

By its share, this clone is large. The chain employs TRBV19 and TRBJ2-2, with D uncertain. Germline CDR1 is LNHDA and CDR2 is SQIVND (reference sequence). V lost 3 bases, J lost 4 bases, and 3 bases lay in between. This CDR3 has 12 residues. The CDR3 sequence is CASSIFTGELFF. The CDR3 bases are TGTGCCAGTAGTATTTTCACCGGGGAGCTGTTTTTT.

The V gene is TRBV29-1, the J gene TRBJ2-7, with 7 bases aligning to TRBD1. CDR3 length equals 12 residues. Per the germline V gene, CDR1 is SQVTM and CDR2 is ANQGSEA. Germline trimming cut 3 bases from V and 2 bases from J; bases unmatched to any gene: 1. The CDR3 nucleotides read TGCAGCGTTGAGACAGGGACCTACGAGCAGTACTTC. The encoded protein is CSVETGTYEQYF.

This chain uses TRBV5-1 with TRBJ2-2; the D gene is possibly TRBD1 (5 bases). CDR3 size: 13 residues. Deletions cut 4 bases from V and 4 bases from J, with 8 bases between. CDR1 and CDR2 (germline): SGHRS, YFSETQ. As DNA, the CDR3 is TGCGCCAGCAGCGCAGACAGCACCGGGGAGCTGTTTTTT. Its protein product is CASSADSTGELFF.

This rearrangement joins TRBV7-8 to TRBJ2-7; a weak D match, TRBD1 (5 bases). The CDR3 runs 14 residues. Germline CDR1 and CDR2: SGHVS and FQNEAQ. Trimming took 1 base from V and 9 from J, leaving 16 bases between them. CDR3 amino acids: CASSLGSSPQGQYF. As DNA, the CDR3 is TGTGCCAGCAGCTTAGGGAGCTCTCCCCAGGGGCAGTACTTC. The variable domain in full, completed from reference TRBV7-8 and TRBJ2-7, reads GAGVSQSPRYKVAKRGQDVALRCDPISGHVSLFWYQQALGQGPEFLTYFQNEAQLDKSGLPSDRFFAERPEGSVSTLKIQRTQQEDSAVYLCASSLGSSPQGQYFGPGTRLTVT.

The chain employs TRBV25-1 and TRBJ2-5; D might be TRBD2 (5 bases). The V end was cut by 3 bases, the J end by 2 bases, with 10 bases between. The CDR3 covers 14 residues. Germline V lookup: CDR1 MGHDK, CDR2 SYGVNS. The CDR3 spells CASSDSGGQETQYF. CDR3 DNA: TGTGCCAGCAGTGATAGTGGCGGGCAAGAGACCCAGTACTTC. Combining the CDR3 with reference TRBV25-1 and TRBJ2-5 gives the whole variable domain EADIYQTPRYLVIGTGKKITLECSQTMGHDKMYWYQQDPGMELHLIHYSYGVNSTEKGDLSSESTVSRIRTEHFPLTLESARPSHTSQYLCASSDSGGQETQYFGPGTRLLVL.

The V call is TRBV28, the J call TRBJ1-4, with D unclear. The germline V and J ends were trimmed by 7 bases and 4 bases, with 10 bases remaining between them. The germline CDR1 and CDR2 sequences are MDHEN and SYDVKM. The CDR3 runs 13 residues. The CDR3 spells CASTSRVNEKLFF. The CDR3 DNA follows: TGTGCCAGCACCTCACGGGTTAATGAAAAACTGTTTTTT. The full variable domain, with the rest looked up from reference TRBV28 and TRBJ1-4, is DVKVTQSSRYLVKRTGEKVFLECVQDMDHENMFWYRQDPGLGLRLIYFSYDVKMKEKGDIPEGYSVSREKKERFSLILESASTNQTSMYLCASTSRVNEKLFFGSGTQLSVL.

J is TRBJ1-2 and V is TRBV7-2; D gene unclear. This CDR3 has 13 residues. Germline loops: CDR1 SGHTA, CDR2 FQGNSA. V gave up 2 bases and J gave up 7 bases, with 11 bases separating them. CDR3 in amino acids: CASSLPGSGGYTF. CDR3 nucleotides: TGTGCCAGCAGCTTACCGGGAAGCGGTGGCTACACCTTC.

The count of this clone is one. This rearrangement joins TRBV18 to TRBJ1-1; TRBD1 might be the D (6 bases). Trimming cost V 2 bases and J 1 base, with 11 bases left between them. CDR1 and CDR2 (germline): KGHSH, LQKENI. The CDR3 loop spans 15 amino acids. The CDR3 region has the DNA TGTGCCAGCTCACCAGGGGCAGGGGCGAACACTGAAGCTTTCTTT. This gives the protein CASSPGAGANTEAFF.

This sequence joins TRBV2 and TRBJ2-7; 9 nucleotides agree with TRBD2. Per the germline V gene, CDR1 is SNHLY and CDR2 is FYNNEI. V lost 6 bases, J lost 3 bases, and 12 bases stayed unmatched. This CDR3 comprises 16 residues. The CDR3 nucleotides read TGTGCCAGCAGGGACACCTATGGACTAGCGTTCTACGAGCAGTACTTC. Protein: CASRDTYGLAFYEQYF.

The chain combines TRBV5-4 with TRBJ1-4, with D possibly matching TRBD1 (5 bases). The V gene lost 6 bases and the J gene lost 0 bases, with 9 bases spanning the gap. CDR3 length: 14 amino acids. Germline lookup yields CDR1 SGHNT and CDR2 YYREEE (reference sequence). Written as DNA, the CDR3 is TGTGCCAGCACCCGACAGTCAACTAATGAAAAACTGTTTTTT. Translating gives CASTRQSTNEKLFF.

The chain carries TRBV6-5 and TRBJ2-2; unclear D gene. Trimming stripped 10 bases from V and 7 bases from J, with 22 bases between. The germline gives CDR1 MNHEY, CDR2 SVGAGI. The CDR3 consists of 15 residues. The CDR3 is CATSLSGMIGGELFF. The CDR3 DNA reads TGTGCCACTTCATTATCGGGCATGATTGGCGGGGAGCTGTTTTTT.

The chain uses TRBV29-1 and TRBJ2-7; possible D gene TRBD2, 6 bases. CDR1 and CDR2 from the germline V gene are SQVTM and ANQGSEA. V lost 0 bases and J lost 3, with 9 bases in between. This CDR3 contains 13 residues. CDR3 DNA: TGCAGCGTTGAAGATGGAGGGTTCTACGAGCAGTACTTC. Its protein is CSVEDGGFYEQYF.

The chain recombines TRBV28 with TRBJ1-2; 8 nucleotides line up with TRBD1. Germline V CDR1 and CDR2: MDHEN, SYDVKM. The CDR3 is made up of 14 amino acids. The V segment lost 6 bases and the J segment 8 bases; nucleotides outside the gene matches: 11. CDR3 nucleotide sequence: TGTGCCAGCAGCCTTGAGGACAGGGCGGTCGGCTACACCTTC. This translates into CASSLEDRAVGYTF.

The count of this clone is one. The chain recombines TRBV6-6 with TRBJ1-1; 8 bases are shared with TRBD1. The CDR3 consists of 14 residues. Trimming took 5 bases from V and 5 from J; bases not matched to a gene: 7. CDR1 and CDR2 (germline): MNHNY, SVGAGI (reference sequence). The chain's CDR3 is CASSHTGGATEAFF. The CDR3 DNA follows: TGTGCCAGCAGTCACACAGGGGGGGCTACTGAAGCTTTCTTT.

The V call is TRBV9, the J call TRBJ2-1, with TRBD2 matching 9 bases. V lost 4 bases to trimming and J lost 4 bases; unmatched junction nucleotides: 6. The CDR3 is made up of 15 amino acids. CDR1 and CDR2 from the germline V gene are SGDLS and YYNGEE. DNA for the CDR3: TGTGCCAGCAGCTCCGGACTAGCGCCATACAATGAGCAGTTCTTC. Its protein product is CASSSGLAPYNEQFF. Filled out from reference TRBV9 and TRBJ2-1, the complete variable domain reads DSGVTQTPKHLITATGQRVTLRCSPRSGDLSVYWYQQSLDQGLQFLIQYYNGEERAKGNILERFSAQQFPDLHSELNLSSLELGDSALYFCASSSGLAPYNEQFFGPGTRLTVL.

This clone came up once. The chain couples TRBV6-6 to TRBJ2-7, with TRBD1 matching over 8 bases. The CDR3 has 14 amino acids. V was pared by 2 bases and J by 5 bases, with 5 bases of the junction left unmatched. Germline-derived CDR1 and CDR2 are MNHNY and SVGAGI (reference sequence). The CDR3 is CASSYGQGMHEQYF. CDR3 nucleotides: TGTGCCAGCAGTTACGGACAGGGAATGCACGAGCAGTACTTC.

The chain is built from TRBV5-1 and TRBJ1-2; TRBD1 matches 9 bases. With 0 bases clipped from V and 6 bases from J, the junction kept 6 bases outside the gene matches. This CDR3 contains 15 residues. Per germline, CDR1 SGHRS and CDR2 YFSETQ. CDR3 in amino acids: CASSLVQGALNGYTF. In nucleotides, the CDR3 is TGCGCCAGCAGCTTGGTACAGGGGGCTTTGAATGGCTACACCTTC.

The CDR3 DNA sequence: TGTGCCAGCTCAATCGGGGTTTACAATGAGCAGTTCTTC. It codes for CASSIGVYNEQFF. The V call is TRBV18, the J call TRBJ2-1; tentative D call: TRBD2 (5 bases). Trimming pared 5 bases from V and 4 bases from J, leaving 9 bases between. The CDR3 is 13 amino acids. Per germline, CDR1 KGHSH and CDR2 LQKENI.

The chain combines TRBV29-1 with TRBJ1-2, with D uncertain. V lost 3 bases, J lost 2 bases, and 10 bases lay in between. The CDR3 contains 13 residues. Germline V gene lookup returns CDR1 SQVTM and CDR2 ANQGSEA. The CDR3, as DNA: TGCAGCGTTGAGGAAATTTACAACTATGGCTACACCTTC. Translation gives CSVEEIYNYGYTF.

The V call is TRBV5-5, the J call TRBJ1-2; 8 bases fit TRBD1. The CDR3 totals 16 residues. Germline V gene data show CDR1 as SGHKS and CDR2 as YYEKEE (reference sequence). J gave up 8 bases and V 0 bases, and 12 bases lay outside the gene matches. The CDR3 DNA reads as TGTGCCAGCAGCTTGGCCGGACAGGGATCCTTTGGCGGCTACACCTTC. Translated: CASSLAGQGSFGGYTF.

The V gene is TRBV7-6, the J gene TRBJ1-2, with TRBD1 as a possible D gene (5 bases). The CDR3 extends over 13 amino acids. Germline CDR1 is SGHVS and CDR2 is FNYEAQ. V lost 5 bases to trimming and J lost 6 bases, with 13 bases between them. The CDR3 DNA follows: TGTGCCAGCAGCGTAGAGACAGTAAATGGCTACACCTTC. Protein sequence: CASSVETVNGYTF.

The chain recombines TRBV9 with TRBJ1-2; D is ambiguous. The germline gives CDR1 SGDLS, CDR2 YYNGEE. The CDR3 is made up of 15 amino acids. V lost 4 bases to trimming and J lost 8 bases, with 21 bases between them. The CDR3 loop is CASSPIGGQERGYTF. The CDR3, as DNA: TGTGCCAGCAGCCCTATTGGCGGCCAAGAGCGGGGCTACACCTTC.

The chain employs TRBV7-9 and TRBJ1-2, with 7 nucleotides matching TRBD1. CDR1 is SEHNR and CDR2 is FQNEAQ in the germline V gene (reference sequence). The CDR3 is made up of 15 amino acids. V lost 5 bases and J lost 6; bases outside the gene matches: 12. The CDR3 sequence: CASSRRGQASNGYTF. CDR3 sequence (DNA): TGTGCCAGCAGCCGGAGGGGGCAGGCGAGCAATGGCTACACCTTC.

The count of this clone is one. The chain combines TRBV19 with TRBJ1-2; 12 nucleotides align to TRBD1. V lost 6 bases and J lost 10; bases outside the gene matches: 3. The CDR3 consists of 12 residues. The germline CDR1 and CDR2 sequences are LNHDA and SQIVND (reference sequence). CDR3 in DNA: TGTGCCAGTAGCGGGACAGGGGGCATCTACACCTTC. It is translated as CASSGTGGIYTF. Based on the CDR3 plus reference TRBV19 and TRBJ1-2, the full variable domain is DGGITQSPKYLFRKEGQNVTLSCEQNLNHDAMYWYRQDPGQGLRLIYYSQIVNDFQKGDIAEGYSVSREKKESFPLTVTSAQKNPTAFYLCASSGTGGIYTFGSGTRLTVV.